Shown below are 29 T cell receptor beta chains from a single sample sequenced in a study of PD-1 blockade in classical Hodgkin lymphoma. Using immunoSEQ multiplex PCR, the repertoire was profiled, and TCRdb retains in-frame clones only, with some absent. The table shows approximately 52,000 clones, with roughly 86% occurring only once. Time point meaning: cycle 4 day 1 (C4D1), after 6 weeks of nivolumab. Each patient experienced a relapse that followed autologous stem cell transplantation, and brentuximab vedotin exposure varied. The material was peripheral blood mononuclear cells (PBMCs), obtained before the fourth cycle of nivolumab. The receptor source for this set is a human donor with classical Hodgkin lymphoma.

The chain carries TRBV27 and TRBJ2-5, with D maybe TRBD1 (6 bases). This CDR3 is built from 16 residues. Trimming pared 5 bases from V and 5 bases from J, leaving 21 bases between. Germline CDR1 is MNHEY and CDR2 is SMNVEV (reference sequence). DNA for the CDR3: TGTGCCAGCAGTGGGGTCTGGACAGTGAATTGGGAGACCCAGTACTTC. Protein sequence: CASSGVWTVNWETQYF.

The J gene is TRBJ1-2, the V gene TRBV28, with TRBD1 as a possible D gene (6 bases). Germline-derived CDR1 and CDR2 are MDHEN and SYDVKM. This CDR3 spans 12 amino acids. The V gene lost 6 bases and the J gene lost 3 bases, with 8 bases spanning the gap. The CDR3 protein is CASRQGYYGYTF. CDR3 coding DNA: TGTGCCAGCAGGCAGGGGTACTATGGCTACACCTTC.

This clone was seen only once. J is TRBJ2-2 and V is TRBV12-2; no check of the table's D call, TRBD2, against the DNA was made. TRBV12-2 is flagged as a pseudogene. This CDR3 is 19 amino acids long. The chain's CDR3 is CASRLVGLAGGLYTGELFF. Written as DNA, the CDR3 is TGTGCAAGTCGCTTAGTTGGGCTAGCGGGGGGCTTATACACCGGGGAGCTGTTTTTT.

This chain joins TRBV7-6 and TRBJ2-3; TRBD1 or TRBD2 may be the D gene (6 bases each). The CDR3 is made up of 15 amino acids. CDR1 and CDR2 from the germline V gene are SGHVS and FNYEAQ. Trimming took 0 bases from V and 1 from J, leaving 8 bases between them. CDR3 in amino acids: CASSLAEGGTDTQYF. CDR3 nucleotide sequence: TGTGCCAGCAGCTTAGCGGAGGGGGGCACAGATACGCAGTATTTT.

The V and J genes are TRBV9 and TRBJ1-2, with unresolved D. The germline V gene encodes CDR1 SGDLS and CDR2 YYNGEE. Trimming took 0 bases from V and 7 from J, leaving 13 bases between them. This CDR3 comprises 14 residues. CDR3 nucleotides: TGTGCCAGCAGCGTAGTCCCAGAAAGCTCTGGCTACACCTTC. Translation: CASSVVPESSGYTF.

The gene calls are TRBV10-3 and TRBJ2-3; 8 positions agree with TRBD2. Germline lookup yields CDR1 ENHRY and CDR2 SYGVKD. The CDR3 covers 16 residues. V lost 7 bases, J lost 2 bases, and 11 bases stayed unmatched. Here the CDR3 reads CAIKGPGRGDTDTQYF. As DNA, the CDR3 is TGTGCCATCAAGGGCCCTGGGCGGGGGGACACAGATACGCAGTATTTT.

The CDR3 spells CASSIGRARDTEAFF. CDR3 nucleotides: TGTGCCAGTAGTATAGGGAGGGCTCGGGACACTGAAGCTTTCTTT. The genes are TRBV19 and TRBJ1-1, with D unclear. Per germline, CDR1 LNHDA and CDR2 SQIVND (reference sequence). The CDR3 runs 15 residues. Trimming removed 1 base at V and 3 bases at J, with 12 bases between.

The chain is built from TRBV27 and TRBJ2-4, with a possible D match to TRBD1 (6 bases). CDR3 length: 16 residues. The germline gives CDR1 MNHEY, CDR2 SMNVEV (reference sequence). V lost 4 bases to trimming and J lost 1 base, with 14 bases between them. DNA of the CDR3: TGTGCCAGCAGTTCAAGAGGGGGAGAGGCCAAAAACATTCAGTACTTC. Encoded protein: CASSSRGGEAKNIQYF.

The rearrangement links TRBV10-3 to TRBJ2-6; the match to TRBD1 covers 8 bases. Losses at the gene ends were 6 bases for V and 3 bases for J; bases not matched to a gene: 13. The CDR3 contains 18 residues. CDR1 ENHRY and CDR2 SYGVKD come from the germline V gene. CDR3 amino acids: CAISPTLTGVSGANVLTF. Here the CDR3 DNA reads TGTGCCATCAGCCCTACCCTGACAGGGGTTAGTGGGGCCAACGTCCTGACTTTC.

The rearrangement uses TRBV7-9 and TRBJ1-3; D remains ambiguous. The CDR3 runs to 14 residues. V was cut by 4 bases and J by 1 base, with 8 bases left in between. Germline values: CDR1 SEHNR, CDR2 FQNEAQ (reference sequence). The DNA of the CDR3 is TGTGCCAGCAGCTCGAATCTTTCTGGAAACACCATATATTTT. Translating it yields CASSSNLSGNTIYF. Based on the CDR3 plus reference TRBV7-9 and TRBJ1-3, the full variable domain is DTGVSQNPRHKITKRGQNVTFRCDPISEHNRLYWYRQTLGQGPEFLTYFQNEAQLEKSRLLSDRFSAERPKGSFSTLEIQRTEQGDSAMYLCASSSNLSGNTIYFGEGSWLTVV.

CDR3 sequence (DNA): TGTGCCAGCAGCCCGTACAGGGACAATTCACCCCTCCACTTT. Its protein is CASSPYRDNSPLHF. The chain has TRBV16 and TRBJ1-6; tentatively, D is TRBD1 (6 bases). Trimming removed 4 bases from V and 7 bases from J, with 11 bases in between. Germline V CDR1 and CDR2: KGHSY, FQNENV. CDR3 length: 14 residues.

The rearrangement links TRBV5-1 to TRBJ2-3, with unresolved D. Germline lookup yields CDR1 SGHRS and CDR2 YFSETQ. The CDR3 loop spans 14 amino acids. V lost 0 bases and J 0 bases, leaving 5 bases between the germline ends. CDR3 residues: CASSLDQSTDTQYF. The CDR3 nucleotides read TGCGCCAGCAGCTTGGATCAGAGCACAGATACGCAGTATTTT.

V gene TRBV4-1 combines with J gene TRBJ2-1; a weak D match, TRBD1 (6 bases). The V end was cut by 0 bases, the J end by 8 bases, with 14 bases between. CDR1 MGHRA and CDR2 YSYEKL come from the germline V gene. The CDR3 is 15 residues long. The CDR3 loop reads CASSQDRDIGDEQFF. CDR3 DNA: TGCGCCAGCAGCCAAGACCGGGACATTGGCGATGAGCAGTTCTTC.

This clone was detected only once. The V gene is TRBV5-8, the J gene TRBJ2-2, with TRBD1 matching 10 bases. The length of the CDR3 is 15 residues. After removal of 0 bases from V and 4 bases from J, the junction contained 0 bases not matched to a gene. The germline V gene has CDR1 SGHTS and CDR2 YDEGEE. For the CDR3, the DNA is TGTGCCAGCAGCTTGGGACAGGGGGCCACCGGGGAGCTGTTTTTT. This sequence encodes CASSLGQGATGELFF. The whole variable domain, remainder taken from reference TRBV5-8 and TRBJ2-2, is EAGVTQSPTHLIKTRGQQATLRCSPISGHTSVYWYQQALGLGLQFLLWYDEGEERNRGNFPPRFSGRQFPNYSSELNVNALELEDSALYLCASSLGQGATGELFFGEGSRLTVL.

This clone was seen once. The chain is built from TRBV10-3 and TRBJ2-7, with TRBD2 identical over 8 bases. CDR1 ENHRY and CDR2 SYGVKD come from the germline V gene. The V segment lost 4 bases and the J segment 2 bases; nucleotides outside the gene matches: 10. This CDR3 has 16 residues. The CDR3 DNA sequence: TGTGCCATCAGTGGGTTAACTAGCGGAAATACCTACGAGCAGTACTTC. Translated, it gives CAISGLTSGNTYEQYF.

The V and J genes are TRBV4-2 and TRBJ2-3; no reliable D call. Trimming took off 4 bases at V and 2 bases at J, with 10 bases between the two ends. Looked up from germline, CDR1 is LGHNA and CDR2 is YNFKEQ. The CDR3 covers 14 residues. The CDR3 DNA sequence: TGTGCCAGCAGCCCCCTATCGACCACAGATACGCAGTATTTT. Its translation: CASSPLSTTDTQYF.

CDR3 amino acids: CASSSPRLAGGTYNEQFF. CDR3 bases: TGTGCCAGCAGTTCTCCCAGACTAGCGGGAGGGACCTACAATGAGCAGTTCTTC. This chain connects TRBV27 to TRBJ2-1; 14 bases match TRBD2. The CDR3 is made up of 18 amino acids. The junction had 7 bases not matched to a gene; V was cut back by 4 bases and J by 2 bases. Germline lookup yields CDR1 MNHEY and CDR2 SMNVEV (reference sequence).

This chain connects TRBV6-5 to TRBJ2-7; D possibly corresponds to TRBD1 (6 bases). Trimming removed 6 bases from V and 4 bases from J, with 10 bases in between. The CDR3 spans 12 residues. The germline V gene encodes CDR1 MNHEY and CDR2 SVGAGI. CDR3 DNA sequence: TGTGCCAGCAGCCTGACAGGTTACGAGCAGTACTTC. Its translation is CASSLTGYEQYF.

The rearrangement uses TRBV5-1 and TRBJ2-5; D unresolved. The length of the CDR3 is 15 residues. The germline V gene encodes CDR1 SGHRS and CDR2 YFSETQ. V was cut by 0 bases and J by 4 bases, with 13 bases left in between. Here the CDR3 DNA reads TGCGCCAGCAGCTTGGTGGTGGACGCCCTAGAGACCCAGTACTTC. Its translation is CASSLVVDALETQYF. The full variable domain, its missing parts supplied by reference TRBV5-1 and TRBJ2-5, is KAGVTQTPRYLIKTRGQQVTLSCSPISGHRSVSWYQQTPGQGLQFLFEYFSETQRNKGNFPGRFSGRQFSNSRSEMNVSTLELGDSALYLCASSLVVDALETQYFGPGTRLLVL.

This clone appeared a single time. The DNA of the CDR3 is TGTGCCAGTAGTATTGGGGCAGGAACTGCACCCCTCCACTTT. It specifies CASSIGAGTAPLHF. The chain employs TRBV19 and TRBJ1-6, with D possibly matching TRBD1 (5 bases). Trimming cost V 3 bases and J 11 bases, with 14 bases left between them. The germline V gene has CDR1 LNHDA and CDR2 SQIVND (reference sequence). The CDR3 has 14 amino acids.

CDR3 sequence reads: CASSLSPDRYSNQPQHF. The CDR3 region has the DNA TGTGCCAGCAGCTTATCCCCGGACAGGTATAGCAATCAGCCCCAGCATTTT. V gene TRBV7-8 combines with J gene TRBJ1-5, with TRBD1 matching over 7 bases. Per the germline V gene, CDR1 is SGHVS and CDR2 is FQNEAQ. V trimming: 2 bases; J trimming: 0 bases; junction bases outside the gene matches: 7. The CDR3 loop spans 17 amino acids. Looking up the rest from reference TRBV7-8 and TRBJ1-5 gives the full variable domain: GAGVSQSPRYKVAKRGQDVALRCDPISGHVSLFWYQQALGQGPEFLTYFQNEAQLDKSGLPSDRFFAERPEGSVSTLKIQRTQQEDSAVYLCASSLSPDRYSNQPQHFGDGTRLSIL.

The chain employs TRBV7-8 and TRBJ2-6; D is unresolved. Trimming removed 3 bases from V and 3 bases from J, with 3 bases in between. Per germline, CDR1 SGHVS and CDR2 FQNEAQ. CDR3 length: 13 amino acids. The CDR3: CASSFNGANVLTF. The DNA for the CDR3 is TGTGCCAGCAGCTTTAATGGGGCCAACGTCCTGACTTTC.

V gene TRBV28 combines with J gene TRBJ1-5; the match to TRBD1 covers 11 bases. Per germline, CDR1 MDHEN and CDR2 SYDVKM. V lost 6 bases and J lost 6; bases outside the gene matches: 10. This CDR3 is built from 16 residues. CDR3 sequence: CASRIPGTGGFQPQHF. In DNA, the CDR3 is TGTGCCAGCAGAATTCCCGGGACAGGGGGATTTCAGCCCCAGCATTTT.

Only a few counts were recorded for this clone. The V gene is TRBV6-4, the J gene TRBJ2-7; 10 nucleotides match TRBD1. The CDR3 covers 15 residues. Unmatched junction bases numbered 7, after V lost 6 bases and J lost 2 bases. The germline gives CDR1 MRHNA, CDR2 SNTAGT. CDR3 DNA: TGTGCCAGCAGCCTCGAGACAGGGGGCCCCTACGAGCAGTACTTC. Its protein is CASSLETGGPYEQYF.

This chain connects TRBV4-1 to TRBJ2-5, with D perhaps matching TRBD2 (5 bases). The germline V gene has CDR1 MGHRA and CDR2 YSYEKL. This CDR3 comprises 16 residues. Trimming stripped 0 bases from V and 7 bases from J, with 18 bases between. This CDR3 is CASSQDILAERATQYF. The CDR3 region has the DNA TGCGCCAGCAGCCAAGATATCTTAGCTGAGAGGGCGACCCAGTACTTC.

V usage is TRBV20-1 and J usage is TRBJ2-7; D uncertain. The germline gives CDR1 DFQATT, CDR2 SNEGSKA (reference sequence). Trimming left V 0 bases short and J 6 bases short, with 6 bases between. CDR3 length: 11 residues. For the CDR3, the DNA is TGCAGTGCTAGAGATCCCCCCGAGCAGTACTTC. Protein sequence: CSARDPPEQYF.

This rearrangement joins TRBV11-2 to TRBJ1-1; the D is unclear. Germline values: CDR1 SGHAT, CDR2 FQNNGV. The V end was cut by 7 bases, the J end by 5 bases, with 14 bases between. The CDR3 runs to 13 residues. CDR3 protein: CASTLQWVTEAFF. CDR3 sequence (DNA): TGTGCCAGCACCCTCCAGTGGGTAACTGAAGCTTTCTTT.

The rearrangement uses TRBV27 and TRBJ1-1; TRBD1 matches at 8 bases. Germline V gene lookup returns CDR1 MNHEY and CDR2 SMNVEV (reference sequence). The CDR3 contains 14 residues. V lost 5 bases to trimming and J lost 1 base; unmatched junction nucleotides: 3. CDR3 in amino acids: CASSDRGWNTEAFF. In DNA form, the CDR3 reads TGTGCCAGCAGTGACAGGGGTTGGAACACTGAAGCTTTCTTT.

The chain links TRBV2 to TRBJ2-3; weak D call: TRBD1 (6 bases). This CDR3 comprises 13 residues. CDR1 is SNHLY, CDR2 FYNNEI, per germline. V lost 4 bases to trimming and J lost 3 bases, with 8 bases between them. CDR3 nucleotides: TGTGCCAGCAGTGGACAGGCGACAGATACGCAGTATTTT. It encodes CASSGQATDTQYF.